This T cell receptor (beta chain) was captured in a study of blood T cell repertoires in COVID-19. Background on the study: Nucleic acid was either cDNA or gDNA, and it came from T cells, B-cell-depleted T cells, or PBMCs.

From germline, CDR1 is LNHDA and CDR2 SQIVND (reference sequence). V was cut by 7 bases and J by 4 bases, with 19 bases left in between. The CDR3 loop spans 16 amino acids. This clone was counted between two and nine times. Clones were sequenced by immunoSEQ multiplex PCR, and TCRdb holds only the in-frame ones, with some missing. The table lists some 250,000 clones, around 84% of them singletons. Material for sequencing was peripheral blood. The sequence derives from a woman aged 60-75 years with COVID-19, enrolled during active disease. The chain carries TRBV19 and TRBJ2-2; D ambiguous. As DNA, the CDR3 is TGTGCCAGTAATGCGGCCTTCGCGCGTGGCACCGGGGAGCTGTTTTTT. It is translated as CASNAAFARGTGELFF.